The present T cell receptor (beta chain) was sequenced within a study of early T cells in non-severe SARS-CoV-2 infection. A single record per CDR3 protein comes from TCRdb applying MiXCR to the 5' RACE reads. Of roughly 35,000 distinct CDR3 sequences in the sample, less than 8.5% were seen once. This clonotype has at least ten counts. V lost 7 bases and J 6 bases, leaving 16 bases between the germline ends. Germline V lookup: CDR1 DFQATT, CDR2 SNEGSKA (reference sequence). This CDR3 has 12 amino acids. V gene TRBV20-1 combines with J gene TRBJ2-7, with D hard to call. This receptor was identified in an adult who was a healthcare worker with PCR-confirmed SARS-CoV-2 infection or an uninfected control (not recorded which). What was sequenced was whole blood. CDR3 protein: CSVKRRSPEQYF. As DNA, the CDR3 is TGCAGTGTAAAGAGGCGCTCGCCCGAGCAGTACTTC.